A selection of T cell receptor beta chains follows, all from one sample in a study of radiotherapy plus CTLA-4 blockade in lung cancer. Profiled with immunoSEQ multiplex PCR; TCRdb holds only in-frame clones, not every one. The sample holds around 38,000 clones, 80% to 90% seen once. Sequences were derived from peripheral blood, sampled from a patient treated with radiotherapy plus ipilimumab. Receptors were obtained from a human donor with non-small cell lung cancer whose response to radiotherapy plus ipilimumab could not be evaluated. The CDR3 runs from the conserved cysteine through the conserved F or W. Fields, in order: V gene, J gene, CDR3 protein.

V: TRBV9
J: TRBJ2-5
CDR3: CASSVGASGKETQYF

V: TRBV9
J: TRBJ2-3
CDR3: CASSVRTGPDTQYF

V: TRBV5-1
J: TRBJ2-2
CDR3: CASSLDWQGELFF

V: TRBV7-6
J: TRBJ2-7
CDR3: CASIHAGSSYEQYF

V: TRBV7-2
J: TRBJ1-3
CDR3: CASSQGGPGAGNTIYF

V: TRBV29-1
J: TRBJ1-3
CDR3: CSVFLTVGNTIYF

V: TRBV2
J: TRBJ1-2
CDR3: CASSGERTAGYTF

V: TRBV7-2
J: TRBJ2-3
CDR3: CASSLVPRGPADTQYF

V: TRBV4-2
J: TRBJ2-2
CDR3: CASSRRASGGADTGELFF

V: TRBV4-1
J: TRBJ1-4
CDR3: CASSQRGMAVEKLFF

V: TRBV18
J: TRBJ1-4
CDR3: CASSGDATNEKLFF

V: TRBV6-5
J: TRBJ2-1
CDR3: CASSLSGGSYNEQFF

V: TRBV10-3
J: TRBJ2-1
CDR3: CAISEGLAGGMGEQFF

V: TRBV7-8
J: TRBJ2-7
CDR3: CASSLDNYEQYF

V: TRBV19
J: TRBJ2-1
CDR3: CASSTSDRPPIHEQFF

V: TRBV7-8
J: TRBJ2-1
CDR3: CASSRTGRGTSGSSYNEQFF

V: TRBV13
J: TRBJ2-3
CDR3: CASSWDPRGTQYF

V: TRBV28
J: TRBJ2-1
CDR3: CASSLYRVWEQFF

V: TRBV4-3
J: TRBJ2-3
CDR3: CASSQGVRSPSLAATDTQYF

V: TRBV28
J: TRBJ2-5
CDR3: CASSLGLEDQETQYF

V: TRBV19
J: NA
CDR3: CASSIRGRYEQYF

V: TRBV19
J: TRBJ2-1
CDR3: CASEAPTYNEQFF

V: TRBV6-5
J: TRBJ1-2
CDR3: CASIETQGAGYTF

V: TRBV7-6
J: TRBJ1-2
CDR3: CASSLAGGMGYTF

V: TRBV28
J: TRBJ1-5
CDR3: CASRFGTGQQPQHF

V: TRBV29-1
J: TRBJ2-2
CDR3: CSVEGPGVHTGELFF

V: TRBV27
J: TRBJ2-3
CDR3: CASSPAGTSVRYF

V: TRBV7-3
J: TRBJ1-1
CDR3: CASSPGGTEAFF

V: TRBV5-1
J: TRBJ2-5
CDR3: CASSPQGETQYF

V: TRBV15
J: TRBJ2-7
CDR3: CATSREGTGYEQYF

V: TRBV10-3
J: TRBJ1-1
CDR3: CAIGTGQLGTEAFF

V: TRBV18
J: TRBJ1-6
CDR3: CASSPRWGQGLASPLHF

V: TRBV29-1
J: TRBJ2-5
CDR3: CSVEVTGSVQETQYF

V: TRBV9
J: TRBJ2-5
CDR3: CASSVSSGGETQYF

V: TRBV5-4
J: TRBJ2-7
CDR3: CASSQPVGGGADEQYF

V: TRBV28
J: TRBJ1-2
CDR3: CASSSRGPRGYTF

V: TRBV18
J: TRBJ2-7
CDR3: CASSLGQRGSAQYF

V: TRBV6-1
J: TRBJ2-1
CDR3: CASSVWTLGEQFF

V: TRBV7-6
J: TRBJ2-7
CDR3: CASSRGGNEQYF

V: TRBV18
J: TRBJ2-3
CDR3: CASSPGGRDTQYF

V: TRBV6-5
J: TRBJ2-1
CDR3: CASSYSGGAVYNEQFF

V: TRBV6-5
J: TRBJ1-1
CDR3: CAATQTQGRGEAFF

V: TRBV6-1
J: TRBJ2-5
CDR3: CASTGAPALQETQYF

V: TRBV10-3
J: TRBJ2-5
CDR3: CATSGAGKETQYF

V: TRBV4-3
J: TRBJ1-2
CDR3: CASSPTTGGGYTF

V: TRBV7-3
J: TRBJ2-2
CDR3: CASQKSGRDGELFF

V: TRBV27
J: TRBJ1-2
CDR3: CATQDRVGVGYTF

V: TRBV6-5
J: TRBJ2-2
CDR3: CASSPGRGGGGELFF

V: TRBV11-2
J: TRBJ2-1
CDR3: CASSWLPPGLAGDEQFF

V: TRBV29-1
J: TRBJ1-2
CDR3: CSVEGQGGTYGYTF

V: TRBV20-1
J: NA
CDR3: CSAIRGDEQYF

V: TRBV11-1
J: TRBJ2-7
CDR3: CASSMTSVSSYEQYF

V: TRBV23-1
J: TRBJ1-2
CDR3: CASSKMGQGARDDGYTF

V: TRBV14
J: TRBJ2-4
CDR3: CASSQEFVGGQGYLAKNIQYF

V: TRBV10-3
J: TRBJ1-1
CDR3: CAISEGQNTEAFF